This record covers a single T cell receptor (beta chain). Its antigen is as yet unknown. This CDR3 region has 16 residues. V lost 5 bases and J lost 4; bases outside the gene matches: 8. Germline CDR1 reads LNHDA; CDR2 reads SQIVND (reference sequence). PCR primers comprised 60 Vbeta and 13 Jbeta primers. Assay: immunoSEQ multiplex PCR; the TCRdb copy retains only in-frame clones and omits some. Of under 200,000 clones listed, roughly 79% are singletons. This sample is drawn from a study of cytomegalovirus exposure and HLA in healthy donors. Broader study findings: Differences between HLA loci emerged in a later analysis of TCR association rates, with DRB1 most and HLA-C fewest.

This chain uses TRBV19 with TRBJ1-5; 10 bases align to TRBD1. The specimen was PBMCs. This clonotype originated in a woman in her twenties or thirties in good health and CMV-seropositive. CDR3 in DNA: TGTGCCAGTAGTCTACGGACAGGGGGGAGGAATCAGCCCCAGCATTTT. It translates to CASSLRTGGRNQPQHF.